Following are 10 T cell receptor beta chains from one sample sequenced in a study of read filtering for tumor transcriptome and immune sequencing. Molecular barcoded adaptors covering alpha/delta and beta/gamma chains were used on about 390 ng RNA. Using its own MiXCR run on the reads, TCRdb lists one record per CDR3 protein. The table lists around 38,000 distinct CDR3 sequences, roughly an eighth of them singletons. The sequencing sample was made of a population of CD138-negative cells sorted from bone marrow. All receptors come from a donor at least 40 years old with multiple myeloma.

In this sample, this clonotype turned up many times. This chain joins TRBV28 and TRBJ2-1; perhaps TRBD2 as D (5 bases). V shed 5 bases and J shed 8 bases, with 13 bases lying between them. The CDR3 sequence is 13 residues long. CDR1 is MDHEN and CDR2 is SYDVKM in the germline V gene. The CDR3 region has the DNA TGTGCCAGCAGTCTTCTTAGGACTCATGAGCAGTTCTTC. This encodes CASSLLRTHEQFF.

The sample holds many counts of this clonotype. The CDR3 protein is CSARVIQGGDQPQHF. CDR3 sequence (DNA): TGCAGTGCTAGAGTCATTCAGGGGGGCGATCAGCCCCAGCATTTT. The chain joins TRBV20-1 to TRBJ1-5; 7 bases agree with TRBD1. The CDR3 length is 15 residues. The V gene end was trimmed by 1 base and the J gene end by 5 bases; junction bases not matched to a gene: 8. Germline assignment: CDR1 DFQATT and CDR2 SNEGSKA (reference sequence).

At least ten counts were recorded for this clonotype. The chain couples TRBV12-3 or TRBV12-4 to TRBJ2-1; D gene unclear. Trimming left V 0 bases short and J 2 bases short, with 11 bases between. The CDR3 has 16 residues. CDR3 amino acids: CASSLARRPPYNEQFF. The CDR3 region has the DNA TGTGCCAGCAGTTTAGCCCGAAGGCCTCCCTACAATGAGCAGTTCTTC.

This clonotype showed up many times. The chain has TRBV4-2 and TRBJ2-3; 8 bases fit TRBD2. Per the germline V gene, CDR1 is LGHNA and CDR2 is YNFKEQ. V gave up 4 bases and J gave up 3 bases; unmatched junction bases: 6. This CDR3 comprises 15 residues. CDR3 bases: TGTGCCAGCAGCCGGACTAGCCTAGGTACAGATACGCAGTATTTT. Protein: CASSRTSLGTDTQYF.

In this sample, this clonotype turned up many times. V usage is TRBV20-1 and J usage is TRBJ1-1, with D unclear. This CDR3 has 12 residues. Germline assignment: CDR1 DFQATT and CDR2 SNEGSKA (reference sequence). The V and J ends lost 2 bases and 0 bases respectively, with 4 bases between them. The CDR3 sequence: CSARMMNTEAFF. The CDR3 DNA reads TGCAGTGCTAGAATGATGAACACTGAAGCTTTCTTT.

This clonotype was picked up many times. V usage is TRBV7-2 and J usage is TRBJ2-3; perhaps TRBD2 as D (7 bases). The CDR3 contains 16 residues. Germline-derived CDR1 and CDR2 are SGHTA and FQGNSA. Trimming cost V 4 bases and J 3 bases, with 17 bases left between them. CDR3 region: CASSSPGRGATDTQYF. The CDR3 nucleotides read TGTGCCAGCAGCTCACCGGGACGGGGGGCGACAGATACGCAGTATTTT.

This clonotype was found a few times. CDR3 DNA: TGCAGCGCCTCCAGGGTCCCCTACAATGAGCAGTTCTTC. It encodes CSASRVPYNEQFF. The chain couples TRBV29-1 to TRBJ2-1; weak D call: TRBD1 (5 bases). CDR3 length: 13 residues. Germline CDR1 and CDR2: SQVTM and ANQGSEA. The V end was cut by 7 bases, the J end by 2 bases, with 12 bases between.

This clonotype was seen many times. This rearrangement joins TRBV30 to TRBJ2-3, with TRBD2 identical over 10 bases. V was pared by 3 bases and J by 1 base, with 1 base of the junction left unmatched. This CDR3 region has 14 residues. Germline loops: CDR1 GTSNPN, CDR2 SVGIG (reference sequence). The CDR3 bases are TGTGCCTGGAGACTAGCGGGACGCACAGATACGCAGTATTTT. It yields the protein CAWRLAGRTDTQYF.

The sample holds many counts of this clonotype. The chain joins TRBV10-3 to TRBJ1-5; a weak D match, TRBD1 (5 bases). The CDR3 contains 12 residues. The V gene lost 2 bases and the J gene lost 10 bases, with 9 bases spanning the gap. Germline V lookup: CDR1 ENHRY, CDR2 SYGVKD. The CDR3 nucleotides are TGTGCCATCAGTGAGAGGCAGGGACCCCAGCATTTT. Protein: CAISERQGPQHF.

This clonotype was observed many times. CDR3 residues: CSVEAHAGANVLTF. CDR3 DNA sequence: TGCAGCGTTGAAGCCCACGCTGGGGCCAACGTCCTGACTTTC. This chain joins TRBV29-1 and TRBJ2-6, with D hard to call. The germline V gene has CDR1 SQVTM and CDR2 ANQGSEA. V was trimmed by 1 base and J by 2 bases, leaving 6 bases between them. The CDR3 sequence is 14 residues long.